This T cell receptor beta chain was identified in a study of blood T cell repertoires in COVID-19. In the study overall: The cDNA or gDNA used as material had been derived from T cells, B-cell-depleted T cells, or PBMCs.

Data came from immunoSEQ multiplex PCR; TCRdb stores just in-frame clones and leaves some out. The sample records 90,000 to 110,000 clones, around 80% being singletons. Germline V gene data show CDR1 as MNHEY and CDR2 as SVGAGI. Trimming cost V 1 base and J 2 bases, with 8 bases left between them. The CDR3 extends over 14 amino acids. This clone was detected only once. What was sequenced was peripheral blood. The TCR sequence derives from a human donor in a cohort sampled during active or convalescent COVID-19. The V call is TRBV6-5, the J call TRBJ2-5, with D possibly being TRBD2 (5 bases). The CDR3 sequence is CASSYWGVQETQYF. Written as DNA, the CDR3 is TGTGCCAGCAGTTACTGGGGAGTACAAGAGACCCAGTACTTC.